This TCR beta chain was documented in a study of PD-1 blockade in classical Hodgkin lymphoma. Study at large: Every 2 weeks, patients got 3 mg/kg intravenous nivolumab. Study findings and constraints: Baseline TCR diversity was reportedly lower in newly diagnosed patients than in healthy donors. It was reported as lower still in relapsed/refractory patients. Similar baseline diversity was found in complete responders and newly diagnosed patients.

Each patient's relapse followed autologous stem cell transplantation, and brentuximab vedotin exposure varied. With magnetic negative selection, CD4+ T cells were purified from PBMCs that had been thawed. To note about this clone: The antigen is undetermined.

TCRdb's table, derived via immunoSEQ multiplex PCR, lists solely in-frame clones and lacks some. The data show some 35,000 clones, roughly 90% seen once. The J segment lost 5 bases and the V segment lost 4 bases, leaving 10 bases of the junction unmatched. The CDR3 runs to 15 residues. CDR1 and CDR2 (germline): SGHNT, YYREEE (reference sequence). The source was CD4+ T cells from blood, collected at baseline. The chain recombines TRBV5-4 with TRBJ1-2, with 8 bases fitting TRBD1. The TCR sequence derives from a human donor with classical Hodgkin lymphoma. CDR3 coding DNA: TGTGCCAGCAGCCCGGACAGGGACTTAGGGTATGGCTACACCTTC. Translating it yields CASSPDRDLGYGYTF.